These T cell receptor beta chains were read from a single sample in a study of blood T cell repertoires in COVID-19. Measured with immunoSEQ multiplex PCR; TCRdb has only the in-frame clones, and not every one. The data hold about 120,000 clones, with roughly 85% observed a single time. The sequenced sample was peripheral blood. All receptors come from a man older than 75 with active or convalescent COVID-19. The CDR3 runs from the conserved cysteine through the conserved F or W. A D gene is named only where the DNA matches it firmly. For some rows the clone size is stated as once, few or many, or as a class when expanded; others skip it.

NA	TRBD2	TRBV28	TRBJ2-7	TGTGCCAGCAGTGTAGCGGGGGTGGGGTCCTACGAGCAGTACTTC	CASSVAGVGSYEQYF
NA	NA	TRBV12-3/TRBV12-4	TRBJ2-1	TGTGCCGCCTCGGCGGGACTGGACAATGAGCAGTTCTTC	CAASAGLDNEQFF
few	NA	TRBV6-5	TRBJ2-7	TGTGCCAGCAGTTATGGACAATCCTACGAGCAGTACTTC	CASSYGQSYEQYF
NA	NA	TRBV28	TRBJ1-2	TGTGCCAGCAGTTTCCCCAGGACCCAGGGAGGCTACACCTTC	CASSFPRTQGGYTF
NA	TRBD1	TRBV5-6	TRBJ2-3	TGTGCCAGCAGCTGGGGACAGAACACAGATACGCAGTATTTT	CASSWGQNTDTQYF
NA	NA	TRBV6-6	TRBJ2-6	TGTGCCAGCAGTCCGCCCCTAGGTCGTGGGGCCTCTGGGGCCAACGTCCTGACTTTC	CASSPPLGRGASGANVLTF
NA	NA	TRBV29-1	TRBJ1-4	TGCAGCGTTGGGGAGACAAGTAATGAAAAACTGTTTTTT	CSVGETSNEKLFF
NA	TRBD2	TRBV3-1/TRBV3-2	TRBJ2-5	TGTGCCAGCAAGATGGCGGGGGGGCGGGAGACCCAGTACTTC	CASKMAGGRETQYF
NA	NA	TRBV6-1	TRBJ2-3	TGTGCCAGCAGGGAAGCGGCGGGCACAGATACGCAGTATTTT	CASREAAGTDTQYF
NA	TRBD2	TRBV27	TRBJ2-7	TGTGCCAGCAGTCCGAACCGAACTAGCGCCACCTACGAGCAGTACTTC	CASSPNRTSATYEQYF
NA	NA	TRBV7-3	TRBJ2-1	TGTGCCAGCAGCGCAGGGGAGGGGACTTGGAATGAGCAGTTCTTC	CASSAGEGTWNEQFF
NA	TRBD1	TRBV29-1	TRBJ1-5	TGCAGCGTTGGAATAGGGGGCATCGAGCCCCAGCATTTT	CSVGIGGIEPQHF
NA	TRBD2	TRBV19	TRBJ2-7	TGTGCCAGTAGTATCACTTTGACTAGCAGGCTATACGAGCAGTACTTC	CASSITLTSRLYEQYF
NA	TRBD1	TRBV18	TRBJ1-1	TGTGCCAGCTCACCAAGACAGACAGGGGAGAGGACTGAAGCTTTCTTT	CASSPRQTGERTEAFF
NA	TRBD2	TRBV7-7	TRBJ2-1	TGTGCCAGCAGCGACTCGGCTAGCGGAAGCAATGAGCAGTTCTTC	CASSDSASGSNEQFF
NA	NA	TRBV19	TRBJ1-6	TGTGCCAGTAGTATACCTCGAAGAGGAGTGGATTCACCCCTCCACTTT	CASSIPRRGVDSPLHF
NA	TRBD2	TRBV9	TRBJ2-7	TGTGCCAGCAGCGTCTTAGCGGGGGCCATCTACGAGCAGTACTTC	CASSVLAGAIYEQYF
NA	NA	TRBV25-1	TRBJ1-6	TGTGCCAGCAGTGAAACTACAGGGCCCGTGCGTAATTCACCCCTCCACTTT	CASSETTGPVRNSPLHF
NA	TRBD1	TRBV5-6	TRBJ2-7	TGTGCCAGCAGCTTAGAAGCCCACAGGGGGGTCTCCTACGAGCAGTACTTC	CASSLEAHRGVSYEQYF
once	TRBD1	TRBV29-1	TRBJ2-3	TGCAGCGTCGAGAGGACAGGGTTGTTCACAGATACGCAGTATTTT	CSVERTGLFTDTQYF
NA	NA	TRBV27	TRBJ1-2	TGTGCCAGCAGCCCCCGGGCGGGTAACTATGGCTACACCTTC	CASSPRAGNYGYTF
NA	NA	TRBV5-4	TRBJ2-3	TGTGCCAGCAGCTTACCACAGCGGACAGATACGCAGTATTTT	CASSLPQRTDTQYF
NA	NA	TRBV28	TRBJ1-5	TGTGCCAGCAGTCTACTGGGGGGTAGCAATCAGCCCCAGCATTTT	CASSLLGGSNQPQHF
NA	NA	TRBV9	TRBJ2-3	TGTGCCAGCAGCGTTGGACATCTCACAGATACGCAGTATTTT	CASSVGHLTDTQYF
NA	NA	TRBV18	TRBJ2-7	TGTGCCAGCTCACCAGAGACTAGCTCCTACGAGCAGTACTTC	CASSPETSSYEQYF
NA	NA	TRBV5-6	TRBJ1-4	TGTGCCAGCAGCAGCGCGCCCGGACTTGTTAATGAAAAACTGTTTTTT	CASSSAPGLVNEKLFF
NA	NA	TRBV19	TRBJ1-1	TGTGCCAGTAGTATAGAGGCAGGTAGGATCACTGAAGCTTTCTTT	CASSIEAGRITEAFF
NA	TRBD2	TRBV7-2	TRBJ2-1	TGTGCCAGCAGCCGCCGGACTAGCGGGGGTTACAATGAGCAGTTCTTC	CASSRRTSGGYNEQFF
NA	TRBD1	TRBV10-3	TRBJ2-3	TGTGCCATCAGCGCCGGGACAGGGTGGTCAGATACGCAGTATTTT	CAISAGTGWSDTQYF
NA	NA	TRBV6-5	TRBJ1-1	TGTGCCAGCAGTTACAGACAGCAAAACACTGAAGCTTTCTTT	CASSYRQQNTEAFF
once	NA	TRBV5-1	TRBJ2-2	TGCGCCAGCAGCTTGACAGGGCGGGACACCGGGGAGCTGTTTTTT	CASSLTGRDTGELFF
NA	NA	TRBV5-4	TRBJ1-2	TGTGCCAGCAGCTTGGCCGGGCGGGGGCTCGACTCCTATGGCTACACCTTC	CASSLAGRGLDSYGYTF
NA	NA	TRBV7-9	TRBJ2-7	TGTGCCAGCAGCTTACAGGGTGGGCAGTACTTC	CASSLQGGQYF
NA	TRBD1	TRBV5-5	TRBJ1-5	TGTGCCAGCAGCTTGGCGGGACAGGGCAGCAATCAGCCCCAGCATTTT	CASSLAGQGSNQPQHF
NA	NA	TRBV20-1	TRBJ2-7	TGCAGTGCTAGAGCTGGTGCACTAAGGTACTTC	CSARAGALRYF
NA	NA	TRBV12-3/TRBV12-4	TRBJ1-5	TGTGCCAGCAGCTCCAACGGGCCCCAGCATTTT	CASSSNGPQHF
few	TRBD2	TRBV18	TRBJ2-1	TGTGCCAGCTCACCACCCGGGACTAGCGGGAACAATGAGCAGTTCTTC	CASSPPGTSGNNEQFF
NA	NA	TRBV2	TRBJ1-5	TGTGCCAGCAGTCGGACTCAGCAGCCCCAGCATTTT	CASSRTQQPQHF
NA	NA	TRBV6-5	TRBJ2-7	TGTGCCAGCAGTTACACCCCCCTATCCTACGAGCAGTACTTC	CASSYTPLSYEQYF
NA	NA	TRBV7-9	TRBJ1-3	TGTGCCAGCAGCCGTGGGGCCGGGAGGAACACCATATATTTT	CASSRGAGRNTIYF
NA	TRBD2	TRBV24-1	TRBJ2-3	TGTGCCACCAGTGATTTGCTTAGCGGGGGGACAGATACGCAGTATTTT	CATSDLLSGGTDTQYF
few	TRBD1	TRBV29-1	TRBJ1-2	TGCAGCGTTCAGGGGTGGGGGACAGGGGAGGATGGCTACACCTTC	CSVQGWGTGEDGYTF
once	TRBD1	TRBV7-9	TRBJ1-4	TGTGCCAGCAGCCTCCGTGATCCGGGACAGGGGGCAGAACTGTTTTTT	CASSLRDPGQGAELFF
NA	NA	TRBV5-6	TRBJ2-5	TGTGCCAGCAGCCGACTAGAGACAGAAGAGACCCAGTACTTC	CASSRLETEETQYF
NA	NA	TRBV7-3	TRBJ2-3	TGTGCCAGCAGCTTTGAGGGCCTGGGAGCAGATACGCAGTATTTT	CASSFEGLGADTQYF
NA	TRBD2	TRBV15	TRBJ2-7	TGTGCCACCAGCAGCCGTCGGGGGGGCACCTACGAGCAGTACTTC	CATSSRRGGTYEQYF
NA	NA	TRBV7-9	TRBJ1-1	TGTGCCAGCCGCCGGGAGGGGAGGTTTGGGACTGAAGCTTTCTTT	CASRREGRFGTEAFF
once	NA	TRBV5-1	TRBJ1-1	TGCGCCAGCAGCCGTACAGGCACTGAAGCTTTCTTT	CASSRTGTEAFF
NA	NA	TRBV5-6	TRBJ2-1	TGTGCCAGCAGCTTGGATGTGGTTAGCTCCTACAATGAGCAGTTCTTC	CASSLDVVSSYNEQFF
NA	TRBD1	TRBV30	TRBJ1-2	TGTGCCTGGAGTGCACAGGGGGCGGAGGGCTACACCTTC	CAWSAQGAEGYTF
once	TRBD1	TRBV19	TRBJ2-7	TGTGCCACGCGACAAGGACAGGGGGCTCACGAGCAGTACTTC	CATRQGQGAHEQYF
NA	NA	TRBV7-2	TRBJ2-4	TGTGCCAGCAGCTTAGTCCCGGTGACACTAGCCAAAAACATTCAGTACTTC	CASSLVPVTLAKNIQYF
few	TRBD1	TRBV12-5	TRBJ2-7	TGTGCTAGTGGTTTGCGGACAGGGGGAGAGGGCTACGAGCAGTACTTC	CASGLRTGGEGYEQYF
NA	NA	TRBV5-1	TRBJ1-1	TGCGCCAGCAGCCAAGGACAGATGAACACTGAAGCTTTCTTT	CASSQGQMNTEAFF
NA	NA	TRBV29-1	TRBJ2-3	TGCAGCGTTGCCGGCAGGGGTGCAGATACGCAGTATTTT	CSVAGRGADTQYF